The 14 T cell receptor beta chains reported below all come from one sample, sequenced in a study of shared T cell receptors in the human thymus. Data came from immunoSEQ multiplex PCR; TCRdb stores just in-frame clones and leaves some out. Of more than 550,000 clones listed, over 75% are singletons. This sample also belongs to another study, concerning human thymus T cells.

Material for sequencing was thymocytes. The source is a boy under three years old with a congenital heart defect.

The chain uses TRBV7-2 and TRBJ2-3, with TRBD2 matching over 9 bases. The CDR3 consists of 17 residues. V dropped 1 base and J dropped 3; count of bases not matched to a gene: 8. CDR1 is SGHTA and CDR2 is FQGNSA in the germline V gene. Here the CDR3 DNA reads TGTGCCAGCAGCTTAGAGCTTGCGGGGGGGGTGACAGATACGCAGTATTTT. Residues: CASSLELAGGVTDTQYF. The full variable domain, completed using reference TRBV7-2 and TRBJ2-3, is GAGVSQSPSNKVTEKGKDVELRCDPISGHTALYWYRQSLGQGLEFLIYFQGNSAPDKSGLPSDRFSAERTGGSVSTLTIQRTQQEDSAVYLCASSLELAGGVTDTQYFGPGTRLTVL.

The CDR3 bases are TGTGCCAGCAGCCACCCCCGACAGGGATCGCCTGAAAAACTGTTTTTT. Encoded protein: CASSHPRQGSPEKLFF. The chain employs TRBV14 and TRBJ1-4; 7 bases are shared with TRBD1. The CDR3 is made up of 16 amino acids. V was clipped by 3 bases and J by 7 bases; unmatched bases: 11. The germline CDR1 and CDR2 sequences are SGHDN and FVKESK.

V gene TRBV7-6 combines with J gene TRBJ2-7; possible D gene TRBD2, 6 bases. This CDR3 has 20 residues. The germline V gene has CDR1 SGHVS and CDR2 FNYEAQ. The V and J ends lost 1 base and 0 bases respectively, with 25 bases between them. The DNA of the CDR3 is TGTGCCAGCAGCTTAGAGGGGCGACTGGACTGGGGCGGGGTCTCCTACGAGCAGTACTTC. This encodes CASSLEGRLDWGGVSYEQYF.

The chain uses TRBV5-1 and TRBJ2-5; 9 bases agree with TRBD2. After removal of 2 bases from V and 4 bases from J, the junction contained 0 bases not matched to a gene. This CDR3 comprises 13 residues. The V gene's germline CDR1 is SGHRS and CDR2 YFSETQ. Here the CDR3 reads CASSLAGGETQYF. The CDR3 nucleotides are TGCGCCAGCAGCTTAGCGGGGGGAGAGACCCAGTACTTC.

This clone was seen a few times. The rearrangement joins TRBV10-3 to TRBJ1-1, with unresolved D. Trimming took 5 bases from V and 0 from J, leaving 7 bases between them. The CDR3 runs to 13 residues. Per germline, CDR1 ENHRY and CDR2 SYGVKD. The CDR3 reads CAISLNLNTEAFF. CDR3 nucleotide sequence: TGTGCCATCAGTCTAAACCTGAACACTGAAGCTTTCTTT.

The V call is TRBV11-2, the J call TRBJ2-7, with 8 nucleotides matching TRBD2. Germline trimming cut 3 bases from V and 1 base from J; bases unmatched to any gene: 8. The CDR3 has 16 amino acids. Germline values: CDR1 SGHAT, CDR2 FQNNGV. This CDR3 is CASSLILAAFSYEQYF. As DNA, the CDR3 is TGTGCCAGCAGCTTGATACTAGCGGCATTTTCCTACGAGCAGTACTTC.

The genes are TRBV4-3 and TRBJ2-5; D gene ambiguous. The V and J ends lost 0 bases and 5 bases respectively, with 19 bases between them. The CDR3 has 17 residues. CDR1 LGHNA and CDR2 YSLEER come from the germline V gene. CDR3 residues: CASSQDQWSERWETQYF. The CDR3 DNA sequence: TGCGCCAGCAGCCAAGATCAGTGGAGTGAACGATGGGAGACCCAGTACTTC.

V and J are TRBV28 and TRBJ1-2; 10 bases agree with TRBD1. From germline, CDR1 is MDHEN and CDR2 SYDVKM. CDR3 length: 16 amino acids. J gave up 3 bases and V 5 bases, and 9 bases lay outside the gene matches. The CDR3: CASSIRGTGDHYGYTF. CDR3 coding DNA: TGTGCCAGCAGTATCCGCGGGACAGGGGATCACTATGGCTACACCTTC.

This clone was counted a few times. CDR3 sequence (DNA): TGTGCCATCAGCCCGGACAGGAGCTCCTATAATTCACCCCTCCACTTT. Amino acids: CAISPDRSSYNSPLHF. The V and J genes are TRBV10-3 and TRBJ1-6; TRBD1 agrees at 7 bases. Trimming took 6 bases from V and 0 from J; bases not matched to a gene: 5. This CDR3 contains 16 residues. Germline V gene lookup returns CDR1 ENHRY and CDR2 SYGVKD.

The CDR3 loop reads CASSLGLRVGYNEQFF. In nucleotides, the CDR3 is TGTGCCAGCAGCTTGGGTTTACGGGTTGGGTACAATGAGCAGTTCTTC. The chain employs TRBV5-6 and TRBJ2-1, with D uncertain. CDR1 is SGHDT, CDR2 YYEEEE, per germline. The CDR3 runs 16 residues. The V end was cut by 0 bases, the J end by 4 bases, with 14 bases between.

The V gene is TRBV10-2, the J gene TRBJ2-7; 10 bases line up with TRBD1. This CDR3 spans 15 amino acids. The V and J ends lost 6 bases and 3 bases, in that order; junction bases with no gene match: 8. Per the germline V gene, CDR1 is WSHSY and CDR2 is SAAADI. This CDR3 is CASRRQGARIYEQYF. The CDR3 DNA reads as TGCGCCAGCAGACGACAGGGGGCGCGAATCTACGAGCAGTACTTC.

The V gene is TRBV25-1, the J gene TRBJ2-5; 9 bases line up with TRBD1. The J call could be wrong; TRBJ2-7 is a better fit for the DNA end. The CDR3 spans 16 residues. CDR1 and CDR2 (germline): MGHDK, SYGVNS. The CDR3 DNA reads TGTGCCAGCAGTGGGACTCCGGGACAGGGATCCTACGAGCAGTACTTC. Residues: CASSGTPGQGSYEQYF.

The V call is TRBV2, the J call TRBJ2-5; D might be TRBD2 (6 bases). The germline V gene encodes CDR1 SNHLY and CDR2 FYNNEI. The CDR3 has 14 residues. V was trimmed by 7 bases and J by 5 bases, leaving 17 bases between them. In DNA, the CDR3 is TGTGCCAGCATTCTGTTACCCGGAGGGGAGACCCAGTACTTC. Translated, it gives CASILLPGGETQYF.

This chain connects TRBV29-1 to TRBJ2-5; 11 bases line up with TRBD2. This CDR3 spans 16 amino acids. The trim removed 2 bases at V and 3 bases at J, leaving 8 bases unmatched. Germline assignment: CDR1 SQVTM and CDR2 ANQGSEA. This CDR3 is CSVERASGRLEETQYF. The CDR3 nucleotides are TGCAGCGTTGAAAGGGCTAGCGGGAGGTTGGAAGAGACCCAGTACTTC.